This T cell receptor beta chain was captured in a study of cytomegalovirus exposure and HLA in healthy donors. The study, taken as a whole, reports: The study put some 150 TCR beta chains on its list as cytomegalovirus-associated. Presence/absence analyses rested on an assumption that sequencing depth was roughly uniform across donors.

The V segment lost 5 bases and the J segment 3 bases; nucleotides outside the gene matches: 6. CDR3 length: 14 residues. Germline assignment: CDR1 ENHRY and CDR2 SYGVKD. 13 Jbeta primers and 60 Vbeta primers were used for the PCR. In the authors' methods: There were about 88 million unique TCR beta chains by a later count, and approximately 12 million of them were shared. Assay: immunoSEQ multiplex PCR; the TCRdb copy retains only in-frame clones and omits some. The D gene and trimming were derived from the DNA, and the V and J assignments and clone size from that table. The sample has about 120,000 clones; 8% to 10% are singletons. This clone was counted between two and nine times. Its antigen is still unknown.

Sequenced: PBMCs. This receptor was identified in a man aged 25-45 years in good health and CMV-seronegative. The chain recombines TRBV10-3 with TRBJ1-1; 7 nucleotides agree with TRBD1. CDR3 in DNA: TGTGCCATCAGTAATAGACAGGGTGACACTGAAGCTTTCTTT. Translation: CAISNRQGDTEAFF.